Below, 5 T cell receptor beta chains from the same sample are listed, as sequenced in a study of human versus mouse CDR3 diversity and MHC coevolution. Using immunoSEQ multiplex PCR, the repertoire was profiled, and TCRdb retains in-frame clones only, with some absent. Here the sample spans 75,000 to 90,000 clones, about 93% being singletons. The sample comprised naive CD4+ T cells from blood. Subset denoted: CD45RO-negative CD62L-positive naive CD4 T cells. All receptors come from a person between 25 and 75 years old in good health.

The chain links TRBV11-2 to TRBJ2-7; D may be TRBD2 (5 bases). The CDR3 is 14 residues long. The V end was cut by 6 bases, the J end by 2 bases, with 14 bases between. Germline V lookup: CDR1 SGHAT, CDR2 FQNNGV. The CDR3 DNA sequence: TGTGCCAGCAGGGTACTTAAGGGAGCCTACGAGCAGTACTTC. Protein: CASRVLKGAYEQYF. The full variable domain, with the rest looked up from reference TRBV11-2 and TRBJ2-7, is EAGVAQSPRYKIIEKRQSVAFWCNPISGHATLYWYQQILGQGPKLLIQFQNNGVVDDSQLPKDRFSAERLKGVDSTLKIQPAKLEDSAVYLCASRVLKGAYEQYFGPGTRLTVT.

The J gene is TRBJ1-2, the V gene TRBV9; D is unclear. Germline V gives CDR1 SGDLS, CDR2 YYNGEE. This CDR3 spans 13 amino acids. Between the trimmed V and J ends, which lost 0 bases and 8 bases, there was a span of 11 bases. The CDR3 protein is CASSVDGGSGYTF. The CDR3, as DNA: TGTGCCAGCAGCGTAGATGGAGGATCGGGCTACACCTTC.

CDR3 nucleotides: TGTGCCAGCAGCGTAGGGGAGGGGTACACTGAAGCTTTCTTT. Translating it yields CASSVGEGYTEAFF. The chain employs TRBV9 and TRBJ1-1, with D possibly matching TRBD1 (5 bases). Trimming took off 0 bases at V and 3 bases at J, with 9 bases between the two ends. Germline CDR1 and CDR2: SGDLS and YYNGEE. The CDR3 length is 14 residues.

This chain uses TRBV7-2 with TRBJ2-7; possible D gene TRBD2, 5 bases. CDR1 and CDR2 from the germline V gene are SGHTA and FQGNSA. The CDR3 has 14 amino acids. The V gene lost 5 bases and the J gene lost 0 bases, with 11 bases spanning the gap. The CDR3 region is CASSQERSSYEQYF. The CDR3 DNA follows: TGTGCCAGCAGCCAAGAGCGGAGCTCCTACGAGCAGTACTTC. Combining the CDR3 with reference TRBV7-2 and TRBJ2-7 gives the whole variable domain GAGVSQSPSNKVTEKGKDVELRCDPISGHTALYWYRQSLGQGLEFLIYFQGNSAPDKSGLPSDRFSAERTGGSVSTLTIQRTQQEDSAVYLCASSQERSSYEQYFGPGTRLTVT.

The rearrangement joins TRBV6-4 to TRBJ2-7; D remains unclear. V lost 2 bases to trimming and J lost 9 bases, with 14 bases between them. This CDR3 comprises 13 residues. Looked up from germline, CDR1 is MRHNA and CDR2 is SNTAGT. The CDR3 DNA is TGTGCCAGCAGTGACACCGGTAATGCTACGCAGTACTTC. Translation gives CASSDTGNATQYF.